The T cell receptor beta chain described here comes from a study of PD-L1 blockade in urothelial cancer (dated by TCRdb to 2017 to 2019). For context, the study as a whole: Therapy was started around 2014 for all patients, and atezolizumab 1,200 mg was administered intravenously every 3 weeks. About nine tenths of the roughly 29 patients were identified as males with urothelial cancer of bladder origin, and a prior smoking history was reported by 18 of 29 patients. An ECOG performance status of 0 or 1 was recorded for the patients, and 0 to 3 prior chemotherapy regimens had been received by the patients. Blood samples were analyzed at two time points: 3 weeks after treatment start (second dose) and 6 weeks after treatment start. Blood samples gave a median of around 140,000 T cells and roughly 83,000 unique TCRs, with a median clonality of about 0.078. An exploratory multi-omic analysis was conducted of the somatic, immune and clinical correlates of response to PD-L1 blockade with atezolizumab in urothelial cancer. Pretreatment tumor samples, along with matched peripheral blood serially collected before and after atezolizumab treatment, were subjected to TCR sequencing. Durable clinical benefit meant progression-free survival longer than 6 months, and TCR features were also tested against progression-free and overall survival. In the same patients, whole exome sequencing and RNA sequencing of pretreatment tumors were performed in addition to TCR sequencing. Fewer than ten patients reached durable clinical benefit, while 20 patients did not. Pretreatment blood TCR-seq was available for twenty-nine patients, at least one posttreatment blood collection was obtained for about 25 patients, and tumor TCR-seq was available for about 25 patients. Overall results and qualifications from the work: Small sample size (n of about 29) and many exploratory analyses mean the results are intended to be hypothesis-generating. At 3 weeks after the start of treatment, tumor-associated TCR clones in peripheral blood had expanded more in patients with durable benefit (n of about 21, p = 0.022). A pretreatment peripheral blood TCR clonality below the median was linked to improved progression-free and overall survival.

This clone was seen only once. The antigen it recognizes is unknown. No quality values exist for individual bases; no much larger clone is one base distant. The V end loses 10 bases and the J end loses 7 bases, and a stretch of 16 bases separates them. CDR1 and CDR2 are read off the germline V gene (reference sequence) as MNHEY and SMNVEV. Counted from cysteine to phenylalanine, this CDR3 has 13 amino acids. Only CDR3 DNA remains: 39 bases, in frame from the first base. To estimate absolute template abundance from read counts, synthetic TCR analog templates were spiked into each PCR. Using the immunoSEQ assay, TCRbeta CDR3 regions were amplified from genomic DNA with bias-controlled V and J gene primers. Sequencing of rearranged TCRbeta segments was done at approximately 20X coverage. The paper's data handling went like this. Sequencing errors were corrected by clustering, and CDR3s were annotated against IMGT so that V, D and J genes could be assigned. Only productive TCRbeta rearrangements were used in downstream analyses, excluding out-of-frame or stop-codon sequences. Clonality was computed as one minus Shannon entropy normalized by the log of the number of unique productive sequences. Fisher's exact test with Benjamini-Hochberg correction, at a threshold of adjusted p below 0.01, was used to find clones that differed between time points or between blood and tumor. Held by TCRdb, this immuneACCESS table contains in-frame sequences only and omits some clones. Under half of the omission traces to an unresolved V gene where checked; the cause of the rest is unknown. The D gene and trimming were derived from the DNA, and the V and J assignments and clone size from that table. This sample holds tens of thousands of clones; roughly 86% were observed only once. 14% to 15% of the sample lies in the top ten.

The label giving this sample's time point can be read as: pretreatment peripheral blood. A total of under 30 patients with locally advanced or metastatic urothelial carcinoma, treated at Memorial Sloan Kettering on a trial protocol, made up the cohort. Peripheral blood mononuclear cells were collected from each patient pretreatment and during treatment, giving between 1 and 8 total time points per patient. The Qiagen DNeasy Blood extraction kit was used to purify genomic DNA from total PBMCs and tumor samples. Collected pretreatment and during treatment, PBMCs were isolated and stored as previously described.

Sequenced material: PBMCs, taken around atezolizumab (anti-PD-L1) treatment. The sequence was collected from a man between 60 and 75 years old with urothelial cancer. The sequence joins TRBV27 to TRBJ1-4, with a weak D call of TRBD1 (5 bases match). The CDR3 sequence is CATRRGSSEKLFF. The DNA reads TGTGCCACCCGGAGGGGCTCTAGTGAAAAACTGTTTTTT.